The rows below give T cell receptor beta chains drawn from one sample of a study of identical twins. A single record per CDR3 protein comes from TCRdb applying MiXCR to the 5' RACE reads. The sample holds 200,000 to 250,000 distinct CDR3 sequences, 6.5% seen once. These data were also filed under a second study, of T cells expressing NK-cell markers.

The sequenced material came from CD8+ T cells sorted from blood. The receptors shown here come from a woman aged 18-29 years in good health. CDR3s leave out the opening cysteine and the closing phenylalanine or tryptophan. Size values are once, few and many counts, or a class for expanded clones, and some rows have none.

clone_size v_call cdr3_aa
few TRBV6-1 ATGDGTNYGYT
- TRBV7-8 ASSLASHYGYT
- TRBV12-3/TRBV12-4 ASSFNRGAQH
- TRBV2 ASRYPGQGETFEQF
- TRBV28 ATSGTVSSYEQY
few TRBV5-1 ASSYSTGFETQY
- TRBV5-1 ASSPGSYTGELF
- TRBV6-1 ASSQTSATYNEQF
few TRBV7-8 ASSLRGGEFEAF
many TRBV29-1 SVEGQTFGYGYT
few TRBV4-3 ASSQWNSGRLITDTQY
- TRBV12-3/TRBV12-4 ASSFSVGGDYGYT
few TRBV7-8 ASSLGGRRVRGETQY
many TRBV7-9 ASSLNSGFNEAF
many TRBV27 ASSFGIGGRDIQY
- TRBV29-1 SVAFLGNEQF
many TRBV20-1 SAQGLADITDTQY
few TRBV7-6 ASSLLTRAGELF
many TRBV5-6 ASSRGAEAYNEQF
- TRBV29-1 SVGDMGGELF
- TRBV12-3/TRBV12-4 ASSPLLGANYGYT
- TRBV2 ASSDKLGLAGESETQY
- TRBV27 ASNDSPGTEAF
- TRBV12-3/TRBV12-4 ACSLEAMLGVAGVNEQF
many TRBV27 ASSPRGDEQF
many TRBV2 ASSEEAGIYTGELF
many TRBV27 ASSSVLAGRYEQY
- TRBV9 ASSVGVSGNTIY
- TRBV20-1 SARDLEGRANEQY
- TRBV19 ASSIVAPGEQY
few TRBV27 ASSLDPGSYYGYT
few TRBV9 ASSVVGGTSGPDTQY
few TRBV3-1 ASSQAPLGLD
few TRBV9 ASSARDRVSGNTIY
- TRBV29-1 SVPEAGPNSPLH
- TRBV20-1 SARPGIYEQY